A selection of T cell receptor beta chains follows, all from one sample in a study of spatial heterogeneity in lung cancer. MiXCR was run by TCRdb on the 5' RACE reads, yielding one entry per CDR3 protein. The sample lists under 50,000 distinct CDR3 sequences; less than 6.5% were seen once. Sample: PBMCs, taken at surgery. The receptors come from a female donor with early-stage non-small cell lung cancer. Each CDR3 is given with its conserved first and last residue. D genes are given only for firm matches. Size tells how often a clone was seen (once, few, many) or the class of an expanded clone, and some rows leave it out.

size	D	J	V	CDR3	DNA
many	TRBD1	TRBJ1-1	TRBV5-1	CASNGTGRVNTEAFF	TGCGCCAGCAACGGGACAGGGCGGGTTAACACTGAAGCTTTCTTT
many	TRBD1	TRBJ2-2	TRBV5-1	CASSSGQGMTTGELFF	TGCGCCAGCAGCTCCGGACAGGGAATGACAACCGGGGAGCTGTTTTTT
few	NA	TRBJ1-1	TRBV11-2	CASSLVSQGSGHGTEAFF	TGTGCCAGCAGCTTAGTCAGTCAGGGGTCGGGACATGGCACTGAAGCTTTCTTT
many	TRBD1	TRBJ1-1	TRBV7-3	CASSFSDRGVTEAFF	TGTGCCAGCAGCTTTTCCGACAGGGGAGTCACTGAAGCTTTCTTT
few	NA	TRBJ1-1	TRBV7-9	CASSLGAGMNTEAFF	TGTGCCAGCAGCTTAGGGGCCGGAATGAACACTGAAGCTTTCTTT
many	NA	TRBJ2-5	TRBV28	CASSLGRTYQETQYF	TGTGCCAGCAGTTTAGGGCGGACGTACCAAGAGACCCAGTACTTC
many	TRBD2	TRBJ2-2	TRBV12-3/TRBV12-4	CASSPSGANTGELFF	TGTGCCAGCAGTCCTAGCGGGGCGAACACCGGGGAGCTGTTTTTT
few	NA	TRBJ2-1	TRBV28	CASSLVWTNTDPFF	TGTGCCAGCAGTCTGGTTTGGACTAATACCGATCCGTTCTTC
many	NA	TRBJ1-6	TRBV7-2	CASSLSSYNSPLHF	TGTGCCAGCAGCTTAAGCTCCTATAATTCACCCCTCCACTTT
NA	TRBD2	TRBJ2-1	TRBV7-9	CASSPGASGVSSYNEQFF	TGTGCCAGCAGCCCCGGGGCTAGCGGGGTGTCCTCCTACAATGAGCAGTTCTTC
NA	NA	TRBJ2-1	TRBV21-1	CAGTYNEQFF	TGTGCGGGAACTTACAATGAGCAGTTCTTC
many	NA	TRBJ1-1	TRBV3-1	CASSRGQQSLQNTEAFF	TGTGCCAGCAGCCGAGGACAGCAAAGCTTACAGAACACTGAAGCTTTCTTT
many	NA	TRBJ1-1	TRBV7-8	CASSPIQRSTEAFF	TGTGCCAGCAGCCCAATCCAGAGGTCCACTGAAGCTTTCTTT
NA	TRBD2	TRBJ2-1	TRBV5-1	CASSLVAGVDEQFF	TGCGCCAGCAGCTTGGTAGCGGGGGTCGATGAGCAGTTCTTC
few	NA	TRBJ1-5	TRBV7-8	CASSLRLGPQHF	TGTGCCAGCAGCTTACGCTTGGGGCCCCAGCATTTT
many	TRBD1	TRBJ1-2	TRBV29-1	CSVGEQGANYGYTF	TGCAGCGTTGGAGAACAGGGGGCTAACTATGGCTACACCTTC
many	NA	TRBJ2-1	TRBV6-2/TRBV6-3	CASSYSGPYNEQFF	TGTGCCAGCAGTTACTCGGGCCCCTACAATGAGCAGTTCTTC
many	NA	TRBJ1-5	TRBV27	CASRPQGGGMDQPQHF	TGTGCCAGCAGGCCCCAGGGCGGGGGCATGGATCAGCCCCAGCATTTT
NA	NA	TRBJ2-5	TRBV2	CASNRDSQETQYF	TGTGCCAGCAACAGGGATTCACAAGAGACCCAGTACTTC
many	TRBD1	TRBJ1-5	TRBV6-2/TRBV6-3	CASSYRGGTGSNQPQHF	TGTGCCAGCAGTTACCGGGGCGGGACAGGCTCAAATCAGCCCCAGCATTTT
many	TRBD2	TRBJ2-3	TRBV6-2/TRBV6-3	CASKTAGAASNTQYF	TGTGCCAGCAAGACAGCGGGGGCCGCCTCGAATACGCAGTATTTT
many	TRBD2	TRBJ2-1	TRBV14	CASKGLTYRGDNEQFF	TGTGCCAGCAAAGGGTTAACCTACCGGGGGGACAATGAGCAGTTCTTC
many	NA	TRBJ2-5	TRBV4-3	CASSQSSGGQETQYF	TGCGCCAGCAGCCAAAGTTCTGGGGGTCAAGAGACCCAGTACTTC
many	NA	TRBJ2-3	TRBV7-3	CASSDAVADTQYF	TGTGCCAGCAGTGACGCTGTAGCAGATACGCAGTATTTT
few	NA	TRBJ2-2	TRBV3-1	CASSQPPGTSTGELFF	TGTGCCAGCAGCCAGCCGCCGGGGACCTCCACCGGGGAGCTGTTTTTT
many	NA	TRBJ1-1	TRBV10-3	CAISESNTEAFF	TGTGCCATCAGTGAGTCGAACACTGAAGCTTTCTTT